One sample yielded the 4 T cell receptor beta chains listed below, sequenced in a study of cytomegalovirus exposure and HLA in healthy donors. The study ran its PCR with 60 Vbeta and 13 Jbeta primers. Produced via immunoSEQ multiplex PCR; TCRdb's table is partial and in-frame only. The sample holds about 120,000 clones; 65% to 80% are singletons and the top ten take 9.5% to 12%. Source material: PBMCs. The origin of the receptors is a middle-aged man in good health and CMV-seropositive.

V usage is TRBV7-2 and J usage is TRBJ1-5, with 8 positions matching TRBD1. Per germline, CDR1 SGHTA and CDR2 FQGNSA. Germline trimming cut 4 bases from V and 6 bases from J; bases unmatched to any gene: 8. The CDR3 is made up of 15 amino acids. The CDR3 region has the DNA TGTGCCAGCAGCTCGACGACAGGGGTGGGTCAGCCCCAGCATTTT. Protein sequence: CASSSTTGVGQPQHF.

There are a few counts of this clone. This rearrangement joins TRBV6-5 to TRBJ2-1; D is perhaps TRBD1 (5 bases). The germline V gene has CDR1 MNHEY and CDR2 SVGAGI. The length of the CDR3 is 15 residues. Trimming pared 2 bases from V and 3 bases from J, leaving 11 bases between. CDR3 protein: CASSYLAGHYNEQFF. CDR3 DNA: TGTGCCAGCAGTTACCTGGCAGGGCACTACAATGAGCAGTTCTTC.

The chain joins TRBV6-5 to TRBJ1-2; TRBD1 matches at 9 bases. The V gene's germline CDR1 is MNHEY and CDR2 SVGAGI. CDR3 length: 15 residues. V trimming: 2 bases; J trimming: 2 bases; junction bases outside the gene matches: 3. The DNA of the CDR3 is TGTGCCAGCAGTTACGCGGACAGGGGAAACTATGGCTACACCTTC. Translated: CASSYADRGNYGYTF.

This chain joins TRBV9 and TRBJ2-1; 10 nucleotides agree with TRBD1. V shed 1 base and J 0 bases; nucleotides not matched to a gene: 7. The CDR3 is 18 residues long. The V gene's germline CDR1 is SGDLS and CDR2 YYNGEE. CDR3 DNA: TGTGCCAGCAGCGTAAATCCCCGGACAGGGGGCTCCTACAATGAGCAGTTCTTC. Its protein is CASSVNPRTGGSYNEQFF.